A single sample gave rise to the 14 T cell receptor beta chains below, sequenced in a study of T cells in Graves' hyperthyroidism and ophthalmopathy. Authors of the study amplified TCR beta CDR3 regions from RNA transcripts. The TCR CDR3 was amplified in a first-round RT-PCR using the HTBI primer set. TCRdb reprocessed the multiplex PCR reads via MiXCR and lists one record per CDR3 protein. The sample contains 540,000 or so distinct CDR3 sequences, 46% of which appear only once. Sequenced sample: peripheral blood or thyroid tissue (not recorded which). The receptors here all came from an adult woman with Graves' disease, either hyperthyroidism or ophthalmopathy (not recorded which).

In the case of this clonotype: One end of the junction is discordant with germline, which a read error may explain. This sequence joins TRBV7-6 and TRBJ2-2, with TRBD2 matching over 9 bases. The CDR3 is 16 amino acids. Germline assignment: CDR1 SGHVS and CDR2 FNYEAQ. CDR3 DNA: TGTGCCAGCAGCACACGGCCTAGCGGGGACACCGGGGAGCTGTACTTC. It encodes CASSTRPSGDTGELYF.

In this sample, this clonotype turned up many times. V usage is TRBV6-6 and J usage is TRBJ1-4; D gene uncertain. V lost 6 bases and J lost 4, with 6 bases in between. The CDR3 totals 12 residues. Germline values: CDR1 MNHNY, CDR2 SVGAGI (reference sequence). This chain's CDR3 is CASRQYNEKLFF. Written as DNA, the CDR3 is TGTGCCAGCAGACAGTATAATGAAAAACTGTTTTTT.

This clonotype was seen a single time. The chain combines TRBV19 with TRBJ1-2; TRBD1 is a possible D gene (5 bases). Germline CDR1 reads LNHDA; CDR2 reads SQIVND (reference sequence). The CDR3 is made up of 13 amino acids. V lost 0 bases, J lost 8 bases, and 10 bases lay in between. The CDR3 loop is CASSIEGRLGYTF. The CDR3 bases are TGTGCCAGTAGTATAGAGGGGCGGCTCGGCTACACCTTC. Full variable domain (rest looked up from reference TRBV19 and TRBJ1-2): DGGITQSPKYLFRKEGQNVTLSCEQNLNHDAMYWYRQDPGQGLRLIYYSQIVNDFQKGDIAEGYSVSREKKESFPLTVTSAQKNPTAFYLCASSIEGRLGYTFGSGTRLTVV.

The rearrangement links TRBV7-9 to TRBJ1-6; TRBD1 matches at 9 bases. Germline V gives CDR1 SEHNR, CDR2 FQNEAQ (reference sequence). The V segment lost 4 bases and the J segment 14 bases; nucleotides outside the gene matches: 9. This CDR3 has 14 residues. CDR3 residues: CASSSGQGPSTLHF. DNA of the CDR3: TGTGCCAGCAGCTCGGGACAGGGTCCCTCGACCCTCCACTTT.

This clonotype was seen ten or more times. The V call is TRBV20-1, the J call TRBJ2-6; perhaps TRBD1 as D (5 bases). Germline assignment: CDR1 DFQATT and CDR2 SNEGSKA (reference sequence). CDR3 length: 14 residues. The V end lost 4 bases, the J end lost 0 bases, and 7 bases lay between the germline ends. The CDR3 loop is CSATDSSGANVLTF. The DNA for the CDR3 is TGCAGTGCTACCGACAGCTCTGGGGCCAACGTCCTGACTTTC.

This chain connects TRBV5-5 to TRBJ1-2; no clear D gene. This CDR3 has 13 residues. Germline V gives CDR1 SGHKS, CDR2 YYEKEE (reference sequence). The germline V and J ends were trimmed by 0 bases and 8 bases, with 11 bases remaining between them. The CDR3 nucleotides are TGTGCCAGCAGCTTGGCAGGTCATCGGGGCTACACCTTC. It yields the protein CASSLAGHRGYTF.

This clonotype was recorded many times. The genes are TRBV11-3 and TRBJ2-5, with 10 bases aligning to TRBD2. With 5 bases clipped from V and 0 bases from J, the junction kept 9 bases outside the gene matches. This CDR3 comprises 17 residues. Germline CDR1 reads SGHNT; CDR2 reads YENEEA. The CDR3 reads CASSRGQREGHQETQYF. CDR3 sequence (DNA): TGTGCCAGCAGCCGGGGCCAGCGGGAGGGACACCAAGAGACCCAGTACTTC.

A note on this clonotype: Sequence at one end of the junction differs from germline and may be a read error. The CDR3: CASSHLGGTYGYAF. CDR3 in DNA: TGTGCCAGCAGTCACCTGGGAGGTACCTATGGCTACGCCTTC. The J gene is TRBJ1-2, the V gene TRBV7-9; D is undetermined. The CDR3 contains 14 residues. Germline CDR1 reads SEHNR; CDR2 reads FQNEAQ (reference sequence).

V and J are TRBV4-1 and TRBJ2-7; 7 nucleotides agree with TRBD2. Germline V lookup: CDR1 MGHRA, CDR2 YSYEKL. The CDR3 sequence is 17 residues long. V was pared by 0 bases and J by 2 bases, with 10 bases of the junction left unmatched. CDR3 region: CASSQDLRRLATYEQYF. For the CDR3, the DNA is TGCGCCAGCAGCCAAGATCTAAGGAGACTAGCTACCTACGAGCAGTACTTC.

The sample holds many counts of this clonotype. The CDR3: CASSLDATITEAFF. CDR3 sequence (DNA): TGTGCCAGCAGCTTAGACGCCACAATCACTGAAGCTTTCTTT. The genes are TRBV7-2 and TRBJ1-1; D is ambiguous. The CDR3 has 14 amino acids. V gave up 1 base and J gave up 4 bases, with 10 bases separating them. Looked up from germline, CDR1 is SGHTA and CDR2 is FQGNSA.

This rearrangement joins TRBV20-1 to TRBJ1-2; perhaps TRBD1 as D (5 bases). Germline V gene data show CDR1 as DFQATT and CDR2 as SNEGSKA (reference sequence). The CDR3 is made up of 13 amino acids. V dropped 5 bases and J dropped 4 bases, with 14 bases sitting between them. The CDR3 sequence is CSASGAQVYGYTF. CDR3 DNA sequence: TGCAGTGCTTCCGGGGCACAGGTCTATGGCTACACCTTC.

The rearrangement uses TRBV6-2 or TRBV6-3 and TRBJ1-6; no definite D call. CDR3 length: 15 residues. The V end was cut by 0 bases, the J end by 10 bases, with 13 bases between. CDR1 is MNHEY, CDR2 SVGEGT, per germline. CDR3 residues: CASSYSGQDRSPLHF. The CDR3 DNA reads TGTGCCAGCAGTTACTCGGGTCAGGATCGCTCACCCCTCCACTTT.

This clonotype was counted only a few times. This sequence joins TRBV10-3 and TRBJ2-6; weak D call: TRBD1 (6 bases). The V gene's germline CDR1 is ENHRY and CDR2 SYGVKD. The length of the CDR3 is 19 residues. V was pared by 4 bases and J by 1 base, with 20 bases between. The CDR3 sequence is CAISGRQDRGESGANVLTF. The CDR3, as DNA: TGTGCCATCAGTGGGAGACAGGACCGGGGAGAGTCTGGGGCCAACGTCCTGACTTTC.

This chain joins TRBV20-1 and TRBJ1-5, with D maybe TRBD1 (5 bases). The CDR3 has 14 amino acids. Germline loops: CDR1 DFQATT, CDR2 SNEGSKA (reference sequence). Trimming stripped 3 bases from V and 0 bases from J, with 9 bases between. In DNA, the CDR3 is TGCAGTGCTAGGGGGCCTAATAGCAATCAGCCCCAGCATTTT. It codes for CSARGPNSNQPQHF.